The sequence of this T cell receptor (beta chain) was determined in a study of cytomegalovirus exposure and HLA in healthy donors. V dropped 1 base and J dropped 8; count of bases not matched to a gene: 14. The CDR3 covers 17 residues. The V gene's germline CDR1 is SGHRS and CDR2 YFSETQ. The data were produced by immunoSEQ multiplex PCR, yet TCRdb's version contains in-frame clones alone and is incomplete. The table lists over 60,000 clones, just over 95% of them singletons. The chain is built from TRBV5-1 and TRBJ2-4; TRBD1 agrees at 8 bases. The source is a woman younger than 35 in good health and CMV-seropositive. The sequenced sample was PBMCs. The CDR3: CASSLNRGSFDSHIQYF. The DNA for the CDR3 is TGCGCCAGCAGCTTGAACAGGGGGTCCTTCGATTCGCACATTCAGTACTTC. Full variable domain (outside the CDR3, taken from reference TRBV5-1 and TRBJ2-4): KAGVTQTPRYLIKTRGQQVTLSCSPISGHRSVSWYQQTPGQGLQFLFEYFSETQRNKGNFPGRFSGRQFSNSRSEMNVSTLELGDSALYLCASSLNRGSFDSHIQYFGAGTRLSVL.